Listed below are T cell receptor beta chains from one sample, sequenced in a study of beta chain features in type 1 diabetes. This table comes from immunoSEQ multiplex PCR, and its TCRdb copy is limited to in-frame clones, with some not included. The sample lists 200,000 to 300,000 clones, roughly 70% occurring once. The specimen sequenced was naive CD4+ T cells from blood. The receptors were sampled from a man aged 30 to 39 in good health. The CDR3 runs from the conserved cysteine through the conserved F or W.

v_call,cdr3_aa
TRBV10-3,CAIGRGQETQYF
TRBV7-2,CASSFREGGSTDTQYF
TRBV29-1,CSLQDRTVGFYGYTF
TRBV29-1,CSVDGRGLGTQYF
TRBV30,CAWSRLAGGPGDTQYF
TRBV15,CATSRSTMETQYF
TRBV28,CASSFALDTQYF
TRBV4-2,CASSQEGTGRRETQYF
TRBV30,CAWGTSGRTGELFF
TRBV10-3,CAISDQPTGVASPLHF
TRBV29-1,CSARRFGDGQFF
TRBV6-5,CASSYSRDTQYF
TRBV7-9,CASSLGTANTEAFF
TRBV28,CASRSRYEQYF
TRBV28,CASAQGNEQFF
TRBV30,CAWSADRDYGYTF
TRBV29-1,CSVGDRDYGYTF
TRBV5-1,CASSYRGQETQYF
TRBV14,CASSLRGIGAGELFF
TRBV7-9,CASSSLGGANTGELFF
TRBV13,CASSLAGRESPLHF
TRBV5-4,CASSATDTQYF
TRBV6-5,CASRRGTDTQYF
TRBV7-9,CASSAGFYEQYF
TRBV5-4,CASSYSAGVGTQYF
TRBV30,CAWSGQGSEQFF
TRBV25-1,CASSEWSGGEQYF
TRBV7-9,CASSLVLASETQYF
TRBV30,CAFSRDYEQYF
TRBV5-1,CASSSSSYEQYF
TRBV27,CASSGGRATDTQYF
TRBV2,CASKTGTVRTGQGLILGYTF
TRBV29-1,CSGTGLAGVNEQFF
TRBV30,CAWSVLTVEAFF
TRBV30,CAWGLRGDTEAFF
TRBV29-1,CSAGGSGRGSYNEQFF
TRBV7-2,CASSLAGTRTTQYF
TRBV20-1,CSATREQYF
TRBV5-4,CASSSPRAGGEETQYF
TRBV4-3,CARVLRTDTQYF
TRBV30,CAWSRDWTGAGNEQFF
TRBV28,CASSLRGRLQETQYF
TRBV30,CAWTSGSFTFGTEAFF
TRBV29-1,CSVLTGGTGYEHF
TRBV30,CAWRGGYNEQFF
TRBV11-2,CASSLDRPRLGHEQFF
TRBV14,CASSQAGTSGGAGTYNEQFF
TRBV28,CASSSGTSGFGRDTQYF
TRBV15,CATSRYTGELFF
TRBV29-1,CSAHRGIREFF
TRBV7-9,CAGLRGNTDTQYF
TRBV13,CASSRWTEYNEQFF
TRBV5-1,CASSNPRQDNEQFF
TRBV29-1,CSVGGASYNEQFF
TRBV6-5,CASRSPSTYEQYF
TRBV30,CAWSGWDTEAFF
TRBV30,CAWKGLGETQYF